One and the same sample provided the 8 T cell receptor beta chains below, sequenced in a study of blood T cell repertoires in COVID-19. The assay was immunoSEQ multiplex PCR, and TCRdb's table has in-frame clones only and misses some. The profile covers about 140,000 clones, with around four fifths appearing a single time and roughly 1.5% taken by the ten largest. The sample consisted of peripheral blood. The receptors were gathered from a human donor in a cohort sampled during active COVID-19.

The chain recombines TRBV19 with TRBJ2-6; D is unclear. Trimming removed 7 bases from V and 7 bases from J, with 14 bases in between. Per germline, CDR1 LNHDA and CDR2 SQIVND (reference sequence). This CDR3 comprises 14 residues. The CDR3 here is CASTPRNLANVLTF. In nucleotides, the CDR3 is TGTGCCAGTACCCCGCGAAATCTAGCCAACGTCCTGACTTTC.

The V gene is TRBV5-4, the J gene TRBJ2-3; 11 bases map to TRBD2. The CDR3 totals 16 residues. J was trimmed by 3 bases and V by 4 bases; bases with no gene match: 7. Germline V gene sequence: CDR1 SGHNT, CDR2 YYREEE (reference sequence). CDR3 sequence reads: CASSPPASGRTDTQYF. The CDR3 DNA follows: TGTGCCAGCAGCCCTCCGGCTAGCGGGAGGACAGATACGCAGTATTTT.

The chain couples TRBV5-1 to TRBJ2-2; TRBD2 is a possible D gene (6 bases). V lost 0 bases, J lost 1 base, and 10 bases lay in between. The CDR3 has 16 amino acids. Germline V gene lookup returns CDR1 SGHRS and CDR2 YFSETQ. The CDR3 DNA reads TGCGCCAGCAGCTTGGTAGGGACTCAGAACACCGGGGAGCTGTTTTTT. It specifies CASSLVGTQNTGELFF.

The chain combines TRBV28 with TRBJ2-6; TRBD1 aligns across 12 bases. The trim removed 6 bases at V and 2 bases at J, leaving 5 bases unmatched. Germline lookup yields CDR1 MDHEN and CDR2 SYDVKM. The CDR3 consists of 17 residues. CDR3 protein: CASRAGTGGTGANVLTF. Here the CDR3 DNA reads TGTGCCAGCAGGGCCGGGACAGGGGGCACTGGGGCCAACGTCCTGACTTTC. The full variable domain, its missing parts supplied by reference TRBV28 and TRBJ2-6, is DVKVTQSSRYLVKRTGEKVFLECVQDMDHENMFWYRQDPGLGLRLIYFSYDVKMKEKGDIPEGYSVSREKKERFSLILESASTNQTSMYLCASRAGTGGTGANVLTFGAGSRLTVL.

The chain links TRBV5-1 to TRBJ1-4; TRBD1 matches at 11 bases. This CDR3 is built from 14 residues. Germline loops: CDR1 SGHRS, CDR2 YFSETQ. V shed 4 bases, J shed 7 bases, and the junction held 3 bases outside the gene matches. In nucleotides, the CDR3 is TGCGCCAGCAGCACCGGGACAGGGGGTGAAAAACTGTTTTTT. It is translated as CASSTGTGGEKLFF.

The chain carries TRBV27 and TRBJ1-5; D gene unclear. V was clipped by 6 bases and J by 2 bases, with 14 bases between them. The germline CDR1 and CDR2 sequences are MNHEY and SMNVEV (reference sequence). This CDR3 is 15 amino acids long. Written as DNA, the CDR3 is TGTGCCAGCAGAAAGGAGCTCCGGGGCAATCAGCCCCAGCATTTT. Protein sequence: CASRKELRGNQPQHF.

The chain is built from TRBV21-1 and TRBJ2-2; the table assigns TRBD2, which was not confirmed against the DNA. TRBV21-1 is a known pseudogene. The CDR3 consists of 16 residues. In DNA form, the CDR3 reads TGTGCCAGCAGCAAAAGATGGGAGTTTAACACCGGGGAGCTGTTTTTT. Translated, it gives CASSKRWEFNTGELFF.

The CDR3 sequence is CASSAGQGAPGANVLTF. The CDR3 DNA sequence: TGTGCCAGCAGTGCTGGACAGGGGGCGCCTGGGGCCAACGTCCTGACTTTC. The rearrangement joins TRBV25-1 to TRBJ2-6, with 11 bases aligning to TRBD1. There are 17 residues in the CDR3. With V trimmed by 4 bases and J by 2 bases, 4 bases remained unmatched. The germline V gene has CDR1 MGHDK and CDR2 SYGVNS.